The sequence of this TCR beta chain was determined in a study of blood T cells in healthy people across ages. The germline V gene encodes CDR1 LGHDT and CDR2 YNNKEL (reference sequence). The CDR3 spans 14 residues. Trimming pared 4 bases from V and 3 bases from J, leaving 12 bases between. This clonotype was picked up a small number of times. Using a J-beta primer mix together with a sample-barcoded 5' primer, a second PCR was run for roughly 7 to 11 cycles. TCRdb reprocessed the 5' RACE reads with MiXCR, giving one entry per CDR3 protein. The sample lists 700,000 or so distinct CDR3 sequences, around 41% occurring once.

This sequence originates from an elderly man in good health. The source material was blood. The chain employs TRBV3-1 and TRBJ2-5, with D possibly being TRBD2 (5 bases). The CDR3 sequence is CASSRRLSKETQYF. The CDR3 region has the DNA TGTGCCAGCAGCCGGAGGCTATCGAAAGAGACCCAGTACTTC.